One and the same sample provided the 19 T cell receptor beta chains below, sequenced in a study of blood T cell repertoires in COVID-19 (dated by TCRdb to about 2020). Library creation used the immunoSEQ multiplex PCR assay. The source is immuneACCESS, and TCRdb retained only in-frame sequences with V and J called. Part of the clones is not carried over; for the studies checked, unresolved V genes explain less than half of this, and the remainder is unexplained. This sample has around 250,000 clones in its table, and approximately 89% of those were observed once. 2.5% to 3.5% of the sample is held by the ten biggest clonotypes. Sequenced sample: PBMCs or T cells enriched from blood (not recorded which). These TCRs come from a woman aged 40 to 50 who had been exposed to COVID-19.

V and J are TRBV4-2 and TRBJ2-2; D remains unclear. The V gene lost 0 bases and the J gene lost 7 bases, with 6 bases spanning the gap. Per germline, CDR1 LGHNA and CDR2 YNFKEQ. The CDR3 sequence is 13 residues long. Written as DNA, the CDR3 is TGTGCCAGCAGCCAAGATAGAAACGGGGAGCTGTTTTTT. Protein sequence: CASSQDRNGELFF.

This clone was seen a few times. The V call is TRBV5-8, the J call TRBJ1-1; possibly TRBD1 for D (6 bases). The CDR3 runs 13 residues. The V end lost 6 bases, the J end lost 6 bases, and 15 bases lay between the germline ends. Looked up from germline, CDR1 is SGHTS and CDR2 is YDEGEE. This CDR3 is CASIRTDGAEAFF. The CDR3 region has the DNA TGTGCCAGCATTCGGACAGATGGGGCTGAAGCTTTCTTT.

This chain connects TRBV29-1 to TRBJ2-2, with no clear D. V gave up 4 bases and J gave up 0 bases, with 9 bases separating them. CDR3 length equals 14 residues. From germline, CDR1 is SQVTM and CDR2 ANQGSEA. CDR3 region: CSVGGAPNTGELFF. CDR3 DNA: TGCAGCGTTGGAGGCGCACCGAACACCGGGGAGCTGTTTTTT.

This chain connects TRBV27 to TRBJ1-2, with D possibly being TRBD1 (5 bases). Trimming took 4 bases from V and 5 from J, leaving 23 bases between them. Germline V gene sequence: CDR1 MNHEY, CDR2 SMNVEV (reference sequence). This CDR3 has 17 residues. CDR3 in DNA: TGTGCCAGCAGTTGGCAGGGAAATGCCTTACCCACATATGGCTACACCTTC. This codes for CASSWQGNALPTYGYTF.

The chain couples TRBV7-3 to TRBJ1-2, with 8 bases lining up with TRBD1. Trimming took 5 bases from V and 8 from J; bases not matched to a gene: 7. The germline CDR1 and CDR2 sequences are SGHTA and FQGTGA. This CDR3 has 13 residues. DNA for the CDR3: TGTGCCAGCAGCCCTACAGGGGGTGGCGGCTACACCTTC. Residues: CASSPTGGGGYTF.

The genes are TRBV5-4 and TRBJ1-2, with D uncertain. V lost 0 bases to trimming and J lost 8 bases, with 14 bases between them. CDR3 length: 14 amino acids. Germline CDR1 is SGHNT and CDR2 is YYREEE (reference sequence). The CDR3 is CASSLDFLTRGYTF. For the CDR3, the DNA is TGTGCCAGCAGCTTGGACTTCTTAACGAGAGGCTACACCTTC.

The rearrangement links TRBV5-6 to TRBJ1-1; 7 positions match TRBD1. Germline CDR1 SGHDT, CDR2 YYEEEE. The V segment lost 0 bases and the J segment 4 bases; nucleotides outside the gene matches: 6. The CDR3 length is 15 residues. The CDR3 region has the DNA TGTGCCAGCAGCTTGGCCGGACAGGTAGGCACTGAAGCTTTCTTT. It encodes CASSLAGQVGTEAFF.

The chain carries TRBV19 and TRBJ1-4, with D uncertain. CDR1 is LNHDA, CDR2 SQIVND, per germline (reference sequence). V was cut by 5 bases and J by 7 bases, with 11 bases left in between. This CDR3 is built from 13 residues. The CDR3 is CASSSGVGEKLFF. CDR3 DNA: TGTGCCAGTAGTTCCGGGGTTGGTGAAAAACTGTTTTTT.

The chain employs TRBV6-5 and TRBJ1-5; D gene ambiguous. Germline CDR1 and CDR2: MNHEY and SVGAGI. The CDR3 is 13 amino acids. V was trimmed by 7 bases and J by 0 bases, leaving 7 bases between them. DNA for the CDR3: TGTGCCAGCACGTTACATAGCAATCAGCCCCAGCATTTT. Translated: CASTLHSNQPQHF.

V usage is TRBV6-2 or TRBV6-3 and J usage is TRBJ2-7, with 8 bases aligning to TRBD2. CDR3 length equals 15 residues. Germline CDR1 MNHEY, CDR2 SVGEGT. Germline trimming cut 2 bases from V and 0 bases from J; bases unmatched to any gene: 3. CDR3 in amino acids: CASSYPGLDSYEQYF. DNA of the CDR3: TGTGCCAGCAGTTACCCGGGACTAGACTCCTACGAGCAGTACTTC.

The chain couples TRBV29-1 to TRBJ1-5, with TRBD1 matching 9 bases. CDR3 size: 16 residues. V gave up 6 bases and J gave up 5 bases; unmatched junction bases: 14. From germline, CDR1 is SQVTM and CDR2 ANQGSEA. The CDR3 spells CSVVFGTGLSYQPQHF. The CDR3 nucleotides are TGCAGCGTAGTTTTTGGGACAGGGCTATCCTATCAGCCCCAGCATTTT.

The gene calls are TRBV29-1 and TRBJ2-7; TRBD1 might be the D (5 bases). The CDR3 consists of 11 residues. CDR1 and CDR2 (germline): SQVTM, ANQGSEA. The V and J ends lost 6 bases and 7 bases respectively, with 13 bases between them. Written as DNA, the CDR3 is TGCAGCGTCTGGGGCCGAGGAGAGCAGTACTTC. This gives the protein CSVWGRGEQYF.

A single count supports this clone. The V gene is TRBV24-1, the J gene TRBJ2-5; D call uncertain. Trimming removed 4 bases at V and 3 bases at J, with 11 bases between. Germline loops: CDR1 KGHDR, CDR2 SFDVKD. The CDR3 length is 14 residues. The chain's CDR3 is CATSEAAAEETQYF. CDR3 in DNA: TGTGCCACCAGTGAGGCCGCGGCAGAAGAGACCCAGTACTTC.

DNA of the CDR3: TGTGCCAGTAGTATAGACGCTAGCGGGAGGAACAATGAGCAGTTCTTC. Encoded protein: CASSIDASGRNNEQFF. The chain carries TRBV19 and TRBJ2-1, with 11 bases fitting TRBD2. V lost 0 bases to trimming and J lost 5 bases; unmatched junction nucleotides: 3. The CDR3 consists of 16 residues. Germline CDR1 LNHDA, CDR2 SQIVND (reference sequence).

The V and J genes are TRBV25-1 and TRBJ1-4; the D is unclear. The CDR3 totals 15 residues. Germline CDR1 reads MGHDK; CDR2 reads SYGVNS. The ends were cut back, 6 bases at V and 6 bases at J, with 17 bases in the middle. This CDR3 reads CASRQPGGEDEKLFF. The CDR3 coding sequence is TGTGCCAGCAGGCAACCAGGCGGGGAGGATGAAAAACTGTTTTTT.

The V and J genes are TRBV4-1 and TRBJ1-1; 8 bases align to TRBD1. The length of the CDR3 is 18 residues. V dropped 1 base and J dropped 0; count of bases not matched to a gene: 10. CDR1 MGHRA and CDR2 YSYEKL come from the germline V gene. Written as DNA, the CDR3 is TGCGCCAGCAGCCAAGTCATTCTCCCGGGACAGGTGAACACTGAAGCTTTCTTT. Translating gives CASSQVILPGQVNTEAFF.

V is TRBV12-3 or TRBV12-4 and J is TRBJ1-1; the D gene is possibly TRBD1 (6 bases). CDR3 length: 12 amino acids. V was trimmed by 6 bases and J by 8 bases, leaving 13 bases between them. The chain's CDR3 is CASSKNRAEAFF. The CDR3 DNA sequence: TGTGCCAGCAGCAAAAACAGGGCAGAAGCTTTCTTT.

V gene TRBV6-2 or TRBV6-3 combines with J gene TRBJ1-5; 9 nucleotides align to TRBD1. Germline V gene sequence: CDR1 MNHEY, CDR2 SVGEGT. The CDR3 length is 14 residues. V dropped 6 bases and J dropped 11; count of bases not matched to a gene: 11. CDR3 DNA: TGTGCCAGCAGCCCAAGCCTCACAGGGGGCACCCAGCATTTT. Protein product: CASSPSLTGGTQHF.

The chain employs TRBV6-1 and TRBJ1-2, with D perhaps TRBD1 (5 bases). The V end lost 1 base, the J end lost 8 bases, and 11 bases lay between the germline ends. The CDR3 runs 13 residues. Per the germline V gene, CDR1 is MNHNS and CDR2 is SASEGT. The CDR3 reads CASSEGAGNGYTF. In nucleotides, the CDR3 is TGTGCCAGCAGTGAAGGGGCAGGGAACGGCTACACCTTC.